These 8 T cell receptor beta chains originate from one sample sequenced in a study of blood T cell repertoires in COVID-19. The assay was immunoSEQ multiplex PCR, and TCRdb's table has in-frame clones only and misses some. The sample lists 400,000 to 450,000 clones, 85% to 90% occurring once. Sequencing used PBMCs or T cells enriched from blood (not recorded which). The receptors here all came from a man under 40 who had recovered from COVID-19.

This chain connects TRBV6-5 to TRBJ2-1; D perhaps matches TRBD1 (5 bases). The CDR3 extends over 14 amino acids. Germline lookup yields CDR1 MNHEY and CDR2 SVGAGI. Trimming removed 0 bases at V and 8 bases at J, with 11 bases between. The CDR3 loop reads CASSYSQGTDEQFF. The CDR3 DNA reads as TGTGCCAGCAGTTACTCCCAGGGTACCGATGAGCAGTTCTTC.

J is TRBJ2-7 and V is TRBV13; TRBD1 agrees at 7 bases. This CDR3 region has 14 residues. The trim removed 5 bases at V and 5 bases at J, leaving 9 bases unmatched. The V gene's germline CDR1 is PRHDT and CDR2 FYEKMQ (reference sequence). CDR3 sequence (DNA): TGTGCCAGCAGCGAGACAGGGAGATTCAACGAGCAGTACTTC. It yields the protein CASSETGRFNEQYF.

This clone has a single count. This chain uses TRBV19 with TRBJ2-3, with D uncertain. The germline V gene encodes CDR1 LNHDA and CDR2 SQIVND (reference sequence). The CDR3 has 13 amino acids. V lost 4 bases, J lost 2 bases, and 7 bases lay in between. For the CDR3, the DNA is TGTGCCAGTAGTAAATCGTTCACAGATACGCAGTATTTT. This gives the protein CASSKSFTDTQYF.

The chain combines TRBV29-1 with TRBJ2-3; 11 positions agree with TRBD2. The J segment lost 4 bases and the V segment lost 7 bases, leaving 7 bases of the junction unmatched. This CDR3 has 14 residues. Germline V gives CDR1 SQVTM, CDR2 ANQGSEA. The CDR3 spells CSARKGLAADTQYF. Here the CDR3 DNA reads TGCAGCGCACGAAAGGGACTAGCGGCAGATACGCAGTATTTT.

The chain employs TRBV5-1 and TRBJ1-3; 7 positions agree with TRBD1. The trim removed 4 bases at V and 3 bases at J, leaving 10 bases unmatched. Germline V gene data show CDR1 as SGHRS and CDR2 as YFSETQ. The CDR3 has 16 amino acids. For the CDR3, the DNA is TGCGCCAGCAGCCCCCGAATAACAGGGGTTGGAAACACCATATATTTT. Its protein product is CASSPRITGVGNTIYF. The whole variable domain, filled in from reference TRBV5-1 and TRBJ1-3, reads KAGVTQTPRYLIKTRGQQVTLSCSPISGHRSVSWYQQTPGQGLQFLFEYFSETQRNKGNFPGRFSGRQFSNSRSEMNVSTLELGDSALYLCASSPRITGVGNTIYFGEGSWLTVV.

This chain links TRBV18 with TRBJ2-7; a weak D match, TRBD1 (6 bases). The germline CDR1 and CDR2 sequences are KGHSH and LQKENI. V was shortened by 3 bases and J by 3 bases, with 18 bases between the two germline ends. The CDR3 length is 16 residues. The chain's CDR3 is CASSPAAQGIDYEQYF. In DNA, the CDR3 is TGTGCCAGCTCACCGGCGGCACAGGGAATCGACTACGAGCAGTACTTC.

This chain links TRBV29-1 with TRBJ1-2; TRBD1 is a possible D gene (5 bases). Trimming pared 7 bases from V and 8 bases from J, leaving 17 bases between. Germline lookup yields CDR1 SQVTM and CDR2 ANQGSEA. The CDR3 is made up of 12 amino acids. The CDR3 DNA reads TGCAGCGCCCACGACCAGGGAAACGGCTACACCTTC. Protein sequence: CSAHDQGNGYTF.

The rearrangement joins TRBV13 to TRBJ2-7, with a tentative D call TRBD1 (5 bases). The CDR3 totals 15 residues. The V gene lost 1 base and the J gene lost 3 bases, with 13 bases spanning the gap. Looked up from germline, CDR1 is PRHDT and CDR2 is FYEKMQ (reference sequence). CDR3 sequence: CASSLAQGTLYEQYF. CDR3 in DNA: TGTGCCAGCAGCTTAGCCCAGGGAACCCTCTACGAGCAGTACTTC.